What follows are 4 T cell receptor beta chains derived from one specimen sequenced in a study of Graves' ophthalmopathy and Graves' hyperthyroidism. The study amplified TCR beta CDR3 regions using RNA transcripts. The first round was an RT-PCR with HTBI primers, and the second round was a multiplex PCR. TCRdb analysed the multiplex PCR reads with MiXCR anew, one entry per CDR3 protein. Altogether about 550,000 distinct CDR3 sequences are present, less than 40% being singletons, with the ten largest covering roughly 4.5%. The sample consisted of peripheral blood or thyroid tissue (not recorded which). These receptors all stem from an adult man with Graves' hyperthyroidism.

This clonotype was observed at least ten times. The chain joins TRBV15 to TRBJ1-2, with D hard to call. CDR3 length: 14 amino acids. The V and J ends lost 3 bases and 2 bases respectively, with 10 bases between them. The germline V gene encodes CDR1 LNHNV and CDR2 YYDKDF (reference sequence). The CDR3, as DNA: TGTGCCACCAGCAGGGGTACAGAGAACTATGGCTACACCTTC. Translation: CATSRGTENYGYTF.

This clonotype was seen ten or more times. One junction end disagrees with the germline gene, perhaps due to a read error. This chain joins TRBV6-5 and TRBJ2-2, with TRBD2 as a possible D gene (5 bases). From germline, CDR1 is MNHEY and CDR2 SVGAGI. The length of the CDR3 is 14 residues. CDR3 amino acids: CASSYSDYTGQLFF. CDR3 bases: TGTGCCAGCAGTTATTCCGACTACACCGGGCAGCTGTTTTTT.

The chain recombines TRBV7-9 with TRBJ1-2, with TRBD1 matching over 7 bases. This CDR3 is built from 15 residues. The junction had 10 bases not matched to a gene; V was cut back by 4 bases and J by 5 bases. Germline V CDR1 and CDR2: SEHNR, FQNEAQ (reference sequence). As DNA, the CDR3 is TGTGCCAGCAGCTCCCGACAGGGACGGACGTATGGCTACACCTTC. It is translated as CASSSRQGRTYGYTF.

The chain is built from TRBV9 and TRBJ1-1, with D hard to call. The CDR3 covers 15 residues. Germline loops: CDR1 SGDLS, CDR2 YYNGEE. The germline V and J ends were trimmed by 0 bases and 7 bases, with 16 bases remaining between them. The CDR3 region has the DNA TGTGCCAGCAGCGTAGATGGGGAATCCTACAATGAAGCTTTCTTT. This sequence encodes CASSVDGESYNEAFF.